Following are 8 T cell receptor beta chains from one sample sequenced in a study of T cell responses to AZD1222 COVID-19 vaccine. The method was immunoSEQ multiplex PCR; TCRdb's version includes in-frame clones alone and lacks a portion of them. The table has more than 100,000 clones, about 90% seen once. The source material was peripheral blood, sampled 28 days after the second AZD1222 dose. The receptors stem from an adult who received the AZD1222 COVID-19 vaccine.

The chain recombines TRBV30 with TRBJ2-7, with D perhaps TRBD1 (5 bases). CDR1 is GTSNPN, CDR2 SVGIG, per germline (reference sequence). V shed 3 bases and J shed 5 bases, with 11 bases lying between them. This CDR3 contains 12 residues. CDR3 sequence (DNA): TGTGCCTGGAGCCCAGGGTCCCACGAGCAGTACTTC. Protein: CAWSPGSHEQYF.

The chain recombines TRBV7-9 with TRBJ1-3, with 7 bases fitting TRBD1. From germline, CDR1 is SEHNR and CDR2 FQNEAQ (reference sequence). This CDR3 is built from 16 residues. V dropped 5 bases and J dropped 0; count of bases not matched to a gene: 7. The CDR3 sequence is CASSPAQGLSGNTIYF. CDR3 sequence (DNA): TGTGCCAGCAGCCCGGCACAGGGGCTCTCTGGAAACACCATATATTTT.

The sample holds a few counts of this clone. The V gene is TRBV13, the J gene TRBJ1-3; D might be TRBD1 (6 bases). The CDR3 is 16 amino acids. Per the germline V gene, CDR1 is PRHDT and CDR2 is FYEKMQ (reference sequence). Deletions cut 10 bases from V and 0 bases from J, with 19 bases between. CDR3: CATEGEGGYSGNTIYF. CDR3 DNA: TGTGCCACGGAAGGAGAGGGGGGCTACTCTGGAAACACCATATATTTT. Supplemented by reference TRBV13 and TRBJ1-3, the full variable domain reads AAGVIQSPRHLIKEKRETATLKCYPIPRHDTVYWYQQGPGQDPQFLISFYEKMQSDKGSIPDRFSAQQFSDYHSELNMSSLELGDSALYFCATEGEGGYSGNTIYFGEGSWLTVV.

V is TRBV29-1 and J is TRBJ1-1; 7 bases fit TRBD1. The germline V gene encodes CDR1 SQVTM and CDR2 ANQGSEA. V was clipped by 3 bases and J by 5 bases; unmatched bases: 27. This CDR3 is built from 20 residues. CDR3 bases: TGCAGCGTTGAGGGTACTGACAGGGACGGGTTTGGGATTGAGAGGACTGAAGCTTTCTTT. This sequence encodes CSVEGTDRDGFGIERTEAFF.

This chain links TRBV9 with TRBJ2-5, with 10 bases identical to TRBD2. Unmatched junction bases numbered 7, after V lost 0 bases and J lost 5 bases. This CDR3 has 16 residues. CDR1 and CDR2 from the germline V gene are SGDLS and YYNGEE. DNA for the CDR3: TGTGCCAGCAGCGTAGAGAGCGGGGGGGCGTTCGAGACCCAGTACTTC. Its translation is CASSVESGGAFETQYF.

The genes are TRBV23-1 and TRBJ2-1; the D gene is possibly TRBD1 (6 bases). TRBV23-1 carries the ORF label, with uncertain function. The V and J ends lost 11 bases and 6 bases respectively, with 20 bases between them. This CDR3 is 14 amino acids long. The DNA for the CDR3 is TGCGCCCGGAGCCGATACACAGGGATCAATGAGCAGTTCTTC. This sequence encodes CARSRYTGINEQFF.

This clone was counted once. The chain combines TRBV7-9 with TRBJ2-2; 8 bases agree with TRBD1. Germline V gene lookup returns CDR1 SEHNR and CDR2 FQNEAQ (reference sequence). CDR3 size: 14 residues. After removal of 6 bases from V and 9 bases from J, the junction contained 9 bases not matched to a gene. CDR3 nucleotide sequence: TGTGCCAGCAGGAAACAGGGGGAAGGCAGGGAGCTGTTTTTT. Translation gives CASRKQGEGRELFF.

The chain uses TRBV27 and TRBJ2-7, with D tentatively TRBD2 (5 bases). Trimming removed 5 bases from V and 7 bases from J, with 18 bases in between. Germline CDR1 and CDR2: MNHEY and SMNVEV (reference sequence). This CDR3 has 14 amino acids. The CDR3: CASSRSGSPLEQYF. As DNA, the CDR3 is TGTGCCAGCAGTCGCTCGGGATCTCCTCTGGAGCAGTACTTC.